The T cell receptor beta chain under discussion was sequenced for a study of a mutant IDH1 vaccine in newly diagnosed glioma. The overall study: Vaccination began 4-6 weeks post radiotherapy alone, or with temozolomide cycles. Treated patients, about 60% male and roughly 40% female, averaged roughly 43 years of age. Before enrollment, patients got radiotherapy alone, temozolomide alone, or mostly the combination.

Time point defined: week 35, safety follow-up. In the vaccine, a single dose held 300 ug of the mutant IDH1 20-mer peptide, along with topical imiquimod. At weeks 1, 3, 5, 7, 11, 15, 19 and 23, patients received a vaccination, eight in all. As concerns this clone: No antigen is known for it.

Libraries were prepared by immunoSEQ multiplex PCR; TCRdb keeps only in-frame clonotypes and omits some of them. The repertoire consists of 35,000 to 45,000 clones, with about 80% occurring once and the leading ten covering roughly 5.5%. The CDR3 contains 13 residues. V was pared by 2 bases and J by 5 bases, with 10 bases between. Per germline, CDR1 LGHNA and CDR2 YNFKEQ. V is TRBV4-2 and J is TRBJ2-7; D ambiguous. The receptor was derived from a woman aged 50 to 65 with glioma. The sample here was PBMCs, taken from a glioma patient whose treatment included an IDH1 peptide vaccine. CDR3 protein: CASSQLGTDEQYF. The CDR3 DNA reads TGTGCCAGCAGCCAATTAGGAACGGACGAGCAGTACTTC.